The rows below give T cell receptor beta chains drawn from one sample of a study of blood T cell repertoires in COVID-19. Produced via immunoSEQ multiplex PCR; TCRdb's table is partial and in-frame only. This table holds 90,000 to 130,000 clones, approximately 80% found once. Material: peripheral blood. The origin of the receptors is a woman aged 55-69 years with acute or convalescent COVID-19. Both conserved end residues are part of each CDR3. The D gene is left open where the match is weak. Clone size appears in some rows only: once, few, many, or a class for an expanded clone.

clone_size	v_call	d_call	j_call	cdr3_aa	cdr3_nt
.	TRBV7-9	TRBD2	TRBJ2-7	CASSLVVAGSYEQYF	TGTGCCAGCAGCTTAGTGGTAGCGGGCTCCTACGAGCAGTACTTC
.	TRBV10-3	.	TRBJ1-6	CAIRSGPYNSPLHF	TGTGCCATCAGGTCAGGTCCCTATAATTCACCCCTCCACTTT
.	TRBV4-2	.	TRBJ1-1	CASSQEVGVTEAFF	TGTGCCAGCAGCCAAGAAGTCGGGGTCACTGAAGCTTTCTTT
.	TRBV7-2	TRBD1	TRBJ1-1	CASSRRQGNTEAFF	TGTGCCAGCAGCAGGAGACAGGGGAACACTGAAGCTTTCTTT
.	TRBV7-3	TRBD1	TRBJ1-1	CASSPGTGPEAFF	TGTGCCAGCAGCCCTGGGACAGGGCCTGAAGCTTTCTTT
.	TRBV6-2/TRBV6-3	.	TRBJ1-5	CASSYGVVGGGRNQPQHF	TGTGCCAGCAGTTACGGGGTAGTGGGTGGAGGGCGCAATCAGCCCCAGCATTTT
.	TRBV7-2	TRBD2	TRBJ2-2	CASSILGLAGRYTGELFF	TGTGCCAGCAGCATACTGGGACTAGCGGGGAGATACACCGGGGAGCTGTTTTTT
.	TRBV5-5	.	TRBJ1-1	CASSLVGGSSAFF	TGTGCCAGCAGCTTGGTGGGGGGGAGTTCGGCTTTCTTT
.	TRBV5-1	.	TRBJ1-2	CASSLVQGGGLNYGYTF	TGCGCCAGCAGCTTGGTACAGGGAGGGGGACTAAACTATGGCTACACCTTC
.	TRBV5-4	.	TRBJ1-1	CASSSGGTDTEAFF	TGTGCCAGCAGCTCCGGAGGGACGGACACTGAAGCTTTCTTT
once	TRBV11-2	.	TRBJ1-2	CASSPGGGTWVYGYTF	TGTGCCAGCAGCCCCGGGGGGGGGACTTGGGTGTATGGCTACACCTTC
few	TRBV25-1	.	TRBJ1-1	CASSGGETEAFF	TGTGCCAGCAGTGGTGGAGAAACTGAAGCTTTCTTT
.	TRBV7-8	.	TRBJ1-2	CASSLRQLYGYTF	TGTGCCAGCAGCTTAAGACAGCTCTATGGCTACACCTTC
.	TRBV6-4	TRBD1	TRBJ1-3	CASSDSTGYCNTIYF	TGTGCCAGCAGTGACTCGACAGGGTATTGTAACACCATATATTTT
.	TRBV11-3	.	TRBJ1-2	CASSFPGNYGYTF	TGTGCCAGCAGCTTCCCTGGCAACTATGGCTACACCTTC
.	TRBV2	.	TRBJ1-4	CASSAGWQGEKLFF	TGTGCCAGCAGTGCAGGGTGGCAGGGTGAAAAACTGTTTTTT
.	TRBV9	TRBD2	TRBJ2-1	CASNERAGGGMDEQFF	TGTGCCAGCAACGAAAGAGCGGGGGGAGGGATGGATGAGCAGTTCTTC
once	TRBV19	.	TRBJ1-2	CASSTPSMGASYGYTF	TGTGCCAGTAGTACCCCCTCCATGGGGGCGAGCTATGGCTACACCTTC
.	TRBV2	TRBD1	TRBJ1-6	CASGNRGLRNSPLHF	TGTGCCAGCGGAAACAGGGGGCTCCGCAATTCACCCCTCCACTTT
.	TRBV28	TRBD1	TRBJ2-7	CASTLSGTGRFYEQYF	TGTGCCAGCACCCTATCCGGGACAGGGCGTTTCTACGAGCAGTACTTC
.	TRBV6-5	TRBD2	TRBJ2-3	CASRGGSSDTQYF	TGTGCCAGCAGGGGGGGGTCATCAGATACGCAGTATTTT
.	TRBV19	.	TRBJ1-4	CASTAGVREKLFF	TGTGCCAGTACAGCAGGGGTTAGAGAAAAACTGTTTTTT
few	TRBV4-3	TRBD2	TRBJ2-1	CASSQGVGSGTYNEQFF	TGCGCCAGCAGCCAAGGGGTGGGTAGCGGGACCTACAATGAGCAGTTCTTC
.	TRBV19	.	TRBJ2-3	CASSMPGLSSTDTQYF	TGTGCCAGTAGTATGCCCGGACTGTCTAGCACAGATACGCAGTATTTT
.	TRBV5-1	TRBD1	TRBJ1-2	CASSDGQGGYGYTF	TGCGCCAGCAGCGACGGACAGGGAGGGTATGGCTACACCTTC
.	TRBV6-5	.	TRBJ2-5	CASSRDRYNVTQYF	TGTGCCAGCAGTCGCGACAGGTACAATGTGACCCAGTACTTC
few	TRBV19	.	TRBJ1-5	CASSAWQGDAQHF	TGTGCCAGTTCCGCCTGGCAGGGTGATGCCCAGCATTTT